A selection of T cell receptor beta chains follows, all from one sample in a study of cytomegalovirus exposure and HLA in healthy donors. TCRdb's table, derived via immunoSEQ multiplex PCR, lists solely in-frame clones and lacks some. The table shows about 160,000 clones, with 81% occurring only once. Sequencing was done on a sample of PBMCs. Every receptor here comes from a young woman in good health and CMV-seronegative. CDR3s include the opening cysteine and the closing phenylalanine or tryptophan.

TRBV5-6,17,CASSLGQLGHGNQPQHF
TRBV14,15,CASSELAGGYNEQFF
TRBV13,14,CASSPRLVQETQYF
TRBV2,14,CASSEREANNEQFF
TRBV6-1,15,CASSEVSGGFNEQYF
TRBV25-1,14,CASSARTVATEAFF
TRBV5-1,15,CASSPAGGPGDEQFF
TRBV9,17,CASSVGTSGGYQETQYF
TRBV9,14,CASSVGRAGDGYTF
TRBV25-1,16,CASSRRDNPNTGELFF
TRBV30,11,CAWSVSGGYTF
TRBV6-4,13,CASSDSQGTEAFF
TRBV6-1,18,CASSELGAQGMMNTEAFF
TRBV28,15,CASSPQRERWDTQYF
TRBV28,16,CASSFPHRHSNQPQHF
TRBV10-3,14,CAISAGSGANVLTF
TRBV10-3,12,CAISVAGDEQYF
TRBV18,15,CASSKGQGADTEAFF
TRBV2,12,CASRTVNQPQHF
TRBV30,13,CAWSVRVRETQYF
TRBV30,13,CAWSRGSYNEQFF
TRBV20-1,11,CSATTGGEQFF
TRBV5-4,13,CASSYAGTDTQYF
TRBV6-5,13,CASSLDRNYGYTF
TRBV2,16,CASSDNLMTGGRGYTF
TRBV5-4,12,CASSLVEEGYTF
TRBV29-1,17,CSVVPVGGPEPFIEQYF
TRBV7-9,15,CASSSIQGLATEAFF
TRBV19,14,CASSKGLAKNIQYF
TRBV19,15,CASSTLREVSHEQFF
TRBV7-9,13,CASSLDLNTEAFF
TRBV9,13,CASSSRGQETQYF
TRBV4-1,17,CASSQSRTSGGQDTQYF
TRBV30,11,CAWSVAGEAFF
TRBV4-2,16,CASSQNRGSSNYGYTF
TRBV18,14,CASSARDISYEQYF
TRBV7-9,17,CASSPWDRGDPNTEAFF
TRBV6-1,13,CASSEMRDTEAFF
TRBV5-1,14,CASTRTGLDDEQFF
TRBV28,16,CASSSATGSGANVLTF
TRBV9,16,CASSVDDYLSYNEQFF
TRBV6-1,15,CASSEWGTANQPQHF
TRBV11-2,12,CASRILGYEQYF
TRBV6-4,15,CASSDSGGGQETQYF